A selection of T cell receptor beta chains follows, all from one sample in a study of CD8 T cells in Susac syndrome. TCRdb re-analysed the immunoSEQ multiplex PCR reads in MiXCR, keeping a single row per CDR3 protein. The sample holds 140,000 to 150,000 distinct CDR3 sequences; approximately 96% are singletons and the top ten take approximately 0.08%. Sequences were obtained from CD4+ T cells from PBMCs. These receptor sequences come from a human donor with Susac syndrome. Each CDR3 is given with its conserved first and last residue. D genes are given only for firm matches. A row's size may be missing; if present it is once, few, many or a size class.

size,D,J,V,CDR3,DNA
NA,NA,TRBJ1-2,TRBV19,CASSVIGQNYGYTF,TGTGCCAGTAGTGTTATCGGACAGAACTATGGCTACACCTTC
NA,NA,TRBJ2-1,TRBV18,CASSPPGGGARNEQFF,TGTGCCAGCTCACCACCGGGTGGGGGGGCCCGCAATGAGCAGTTCTTC
once,TRBD1,TRBJ2-7,TRBV5-1,CASTPRTGNYEQYF,TGCGCCAGCACCCCCCGGACAGGTAACTACGAGCAGTACTTC
NA,NA,TRBJ1-5,TRBV20-1,CSATGTANQPQHF,TGCAGTGCTACCGGGACTGCCAATCAGCCCCAGCATTTT
once,NA,TRBJ1-3,TRBV4-1,CASSQSGLGNTIYF,TGCGCCAGCAGCCAATCGGGGTTAGGAAACACCATATATTTT
NA,NA,TRBJ1-5,TRBV6-6,CASGGQPQHF,TGTGCCAGCGGGGGACAGCCCCAGCATTTT
NA,TRBD1,TRBJ2-1,TRBV2,CASSTGTAANNEQFF,TGTGCCAGCAGTACCGGGACAGCGGCCAACAATGAGCAGTTCTTC
NA,NA,TRBJ1-2,TRBV19,CASSTPGGGYGYTF,TGTGCCAGTAGTACCCCGGGAGGCGGCTATGGCTACACCTTC
NA,TRBD2,TRBJ2-5,TRBV5-1,CASSLERGKAETQYF,TGCGCCAGCAGCTTAGAGCGGGGAAAGGCGGAGACCCAGTACTTC
NA,TRBD2,TRBJ2-1,TRBV7-9,CASSLLAGGPVGEQFF,TGTGCCAGCAGCCTCCTAGCGGGAGGGCCTGTCGGTGAGCAGTTCTTC
NA,TRBD1,TRBJ1-2,TRBV4-1,CASSQVGTGGGYTF,TGCGCCAGCAGCCAAGTCGGGACAGGGGGTGGCTACACCTTC
once,NA,TRBJ2-2,TRBV20-1,CSAIRGRVAAGELFF,TGCAGTGCTATACGAGGCAGGGTTGCCGCCGGGGAGCTGTTTTTT
NA,TRBD2,TRBJ2-3,TRBV5-1,CASASGSTDTQYF,TGCGCCAGCGCTAGCGGAAGCACAGATACGCAGTATTTT
few,NA,TRBJ2-1,TRBV23-1,CASSQSKDDSSYNEQFF,TGCGCCAGCAGTCAATCTAAGGATGACAGCTCCTACAATGAGCAGTTCTTC
NA,TRBD1,TRBJ1-2,TRBV18,CASSPDRGLYGYTF,TGTGCCAGCTCACCGGACAGGGGGCTCTATGGCTACACCTTC
NA,TRBD2,TRBJ2-1,TRBV12-3/TRBV12-4,CASSLGLAGNYNEQFF,TGTGCCAGCAGTTTAGGACTAGCGGGAAACTACAATGAGCAGTTCTTC
once,NA,TRBJ2-7,TRBV15,CATSSVNEQYF,TGTGCCACCAGCAGCGTGAACGAGCAGTACTTC
once,NA,TRBJ2-7,TRBV13,CASSIRANRAQYF,TGTGCCAGCAGCATCCGTGCCAACAGGGCCCAGTACTTC
NA,NA,TRBJ1-5,TRBV20-1,CSARVAGSQPQHF,TGCAGTGCTAGAGTGGCGGGGTCCCAGCCCCAGCATTTT
NA,TRBD1,TRBJ1-4,TRBV28,CASSPGGQGGEKLFF,TGTGCCAGCAGTCCGGGGGGACAGGGGGGTGAAAAACTGTTTTTT
NA,NA,TRBJ1-5,TRBV12-3/TRBV12-4,CASTSRTPNQPQHF,TGTGCCAGCACTTCCCGGACACCTAATCAGCCCCAGCATTTT
NA,TRBD1,TRBJ1-4,TRBV4-1,CASRQQGATNEKLFF,TGCGCCAGCAGGCAACAGGGGGCAACTAATGAAAAACTGTTTTTT
once,NA,TRBJ2-3,TRBV20-1,CSADLRQGTQYF,TGCAGTGCTGACTTGCGCCAGGGTACGCAGTATTTT
NA,TRBD2,TRBJ2-7,TRBV9,CASSPPGLAGGQGEQYF,TGTGCCAGCTCCCCGCCGGGACTAGCGGGAGGGCAGGGCGAGCAGTACTTC
NA,NA,TRBJ1-6,TRBV28,CASSLFSGGRRNSPLHF,TGTGCCAGCAGTTTATTCTCCGGAGGGCGGCGTAATTCACCCCTCCACTTT
NA,NA,TRBJ2-1,TRBV24-1,CATSDEGRTRDEQFF,TGTGCCACCAGTGATGAGGGCAGGACAAGGGATGAGCAGTTCTTC
NA,NA,TRBJ2-1,TRBV7-2,CASSPSPAARYNEQFF,TGTGCCAGCAGCCCTTCGCCAGCGGCGCGCTACAATGAGCAGTTCTTC
once,NA,TRBJ2-1,TRBV29-1,CSVLRSSEQFF,TGCAGCGTCCTCCGGTCGTCTGAGCAGTTCTTC
NA,NA,TRBJ2-2,TRBV21-1,CASFGGPNTGELFF,TGTGCCTCATTCGGGGGGCCGAACACCGGGGAGCTGTTTTTT
NA,NA,TRBJ2-7,TRBV2,CASSIYEQYF,TGTGCCAGCAGTATCTACGAGCAGTACTTC
NA,NA,TRBJ2-7,TRBV27,CASSRGLYYEQYF,TGTGCCAGCAGCCGCGGACTGTACTACGAGCAGTACTTC
NA,NA,TRBJ2-7,TRBV29-1,CSVSRGAHEQYF,TGCAGCGTCTCCAGGGGGGCCCACGAGCAGTACTTC
NA,TRBD1,TRBJ1-1,TRBV11-1,CASSILTGGYGEAFF,TGTGCCAGCAGCATATTAACAGGGGGCTACGGTGAAGCTTTCTTT
NA,TRBD1,TRBJ2-2,TRBV4-2,CASSQLKGADTGELFF,TGTGCCAGCAGCCAACTAAAGGGGGCAGACACCGGGGAGCTGTTTTTT
NA,NA,TRBJ2-3,TRBV19,CASSMVVTDTQYF,TGTGCCAGTAGTATGGTAGTCACAGATACGCAGTATTTT
NA,TRBD2,TRBJ2-2,TRBV3-1,CASSQGLLGGRITGELFF,TGTGCCAGCAGCCAAGGGCTGTTGGGCGGGAGGATTACCGGGGAGCTGTTTTTT
once,TRBD2,TRBJ2-7,TRBV20-1,CSAVYASGSYEQYF,TGCAGTGCCGTTTATGCTAGCGGGAGTTACGAGCAGTACTTC
NA,NA,TRBJ1-5,TRBV21-1,CASSKAWTGGEKCEPQHF,TGTGCCAGCAGCAAAGCTTGGACAGGGGGGGAAAAGTGTGAGCCCCAGCATTTT
NA,NA,TRBJ1-1,TRBV18,CASSPITRNTEAFF,TGTGCCAGCTCACCCATCACAAGGAACACTGAAGCTTTCTTT
NA,TRBD1,TRBJ1-1,TRBV4-2,CASSQESGGTEAFF,TGTGCCAGCAGCCAAGAGTCAGGGGGCACTGAAGCTTTCTTT
few,NA,TRBJ2-5,TRBV18,CASSPREQETQYF,TGTGCCAGCTCACCCAGGGAACAAGAGACCCAGTACTTC